Below, 27 T cell receptor beta chains from the same sample are listed, as sequenced in a study of T-cell memory formation after mild COVID-19. TCRdb re-derived calls from the 5' RACE reads in MiXCR, one entry per CDR3 protein. The repertoire holds about 540,000 distinct CDR3 sequences, with roughly 21% as singletons. The specimen was PBMCs or a T cell subset sorted from them (not recorded which). The origin of the receptors is an adult woman who had mild COVID-19 (a few samples of this study predate the infection). Cell type and time point are not known.

The chain links TRBV21-1 to TRBJ1-4; TRBD1 was called by the table and not checked on the DNA. TRBV21-1 is deemed a pseudogene. CDR3 length equals 15 residues. CDR3 loop: CASSYRTGGSEKLFF. As DNA, the CDR3 is TGTGCCAGCAGCTACCGGACAGGGGGCAGTGAAAAACTGTTTTTT.

The chain joins TRBV6-5 to TRBJ2-7; 10 bases match TRBD1. J lost 3 bases, V lost 2 bases, and 13 bases had no gene match. Germline V lookup: CDR1 MNHEY, CDR2 SVGAGI. The CDR3 runs to 18 residues. The CDR3 sequence: CASSYVGQGENFLYEQYF. CDR3 bases: TGTGCCAGCAGTTACGTAGGACAGGGGGAAAACTTCCTCTACGAGCAGTACTTC.

To note about this clonotype: Germline is not matched at one junction end, which may reflect a read error. The gene calls are TRBV12-3 or TRBV12-4 and TRBJ1-2, with a possible D match to TRBD1 (5 bases). The CDR3 totals 11 residues. In DNA form, the CDR3 reads TGTGCCAGCAGCTACCTAGGGACGGCCGACTTC. Protein sequence: CASSYLGTADF.

This clonotype was seen at least ten times. This chain uses TRBV24-1 with TRBJ2-1, with 14 positions matching TRBD2. V shed 5 bases, J shed 0 bases, and the junction held 8 bases outside the gene matches. Per the germline V gene, CDR1 is KGHDR and CDR2 is SFDVKD. This CDR3 is built from 19 residues. CDR3: CATSANSGTSGSSYNEQFF. The CDR3 region has the DNA TGTGCCACCAGTGCTAACAGTGGGACTAGCGGGAGCTCCTACAATGAGCAGTTCTTC.

V is TRBV7-3 and J is TRBJ1-1, with TRBD1 identical over 8 bases. V lost 5 bases to trimming and J lost 0 bases; unmatched junction nucleotides: 5. The germline CDR1 and CDR2 sequences are SGHTA and FQGTGA. This CDR3 is built from 15 residues. CDR3 sequence: CASSPTGDLNTEAFF. Here the CDR3 DNA reads TGTGCCAGCAGCCCGACAGGGGACTTGAACACTGAAGCTTTCTTT.

This clonotype was seen more than once but under ten times. The rearrangement links TRBV4-2 to TRBJ2-1; D uncertain. Per the germline V gene, CDR1 is LGHNA and CDR2 is YNFKEQ. The CDR3 length is 17 residues. Trimming stripped 0 bases from V and 7 bases from J, with 19 bases between. CDR3 coding DNA: TGTGCCAGCAGCCAAGACTTTGCTTCGGGTCTGTCTAATGAGCAGTTCTTC. Translated, it gives CASSQDFASGLSNEQFF.

This clonotype showed up just a few times. The chain employs TRBV27 and TRBJ2-5; unclear D gene. The V end was cut by 5 bases, the J end by 7 bases, with 11 bases between. Germline CDR1 and CDR2: MNHEY and SMNVEV (reference sequence). There are 12 residues in the CDR3. This chain's CDR3 is CASSPFIGTQYF. Here the CDR3 DNA reads TGTGCCAGCAGTCCGTTTATAGGGACCCAGTACTTC.

In its sample, this clonotype was seen a few times. The chain couples TRBV5-1 to TRBJ1-1; TRBD1 is a possible D gene (6 bases). V was shortened by 4 bases and J by 1 base, with 11 bases between the two germline ends. The germline V gene encodes CDR1 SGHRS and CDR2 YFSETQ. The CDR3 length is 14 residues. The CDR3, as DNA: TGCGCCAGCAGCGCTATACAGGGGAACACTGAAGCTTTCTTT. Translated, it gives CASSAIQGNTEAFF. Variable domain in full (rest from reference TRBV5-1 and TRBJ1-1): KAGVTQTPRYLIKTRGQQVTLSCSPISGHRSVSWYQQTPGQGLQFLFEYFSETQRNKGNFPGRFSGRQFSNSRSEMNVSTLELGDSALYLCASSAIQGNTEAFFGQGTRLTVV.

The rearrangement links TRBV6-2 or TRBV6-3 to TRBJ1-1, with D tentatively TRBD1 (5 bases). The CDR3 length is 17 residues. V was pared by 5 bases and J by 0 bases, with 19 bases between. Germline V gene sequence: CDR1 MNHEY, CDR2 SVGEGT. The CDR3 spells CASSKSVHGQLNTEAFF. The DNA of the CDR3 is TGTGCCAGCAGTAAGTCAGTCCATGGACAACTGAACACTGAAGCTTTCTTT.

V usage is TRBV19 and J usage is TRBJ2-2; D gene uncertain. Trimming left V 7 bases short and J 0 bases short, with 9 bases between. The CDR3 has 14 residues. Germline V gene lookup returns CDR1 LNHDA and CDR2 SQIVND (reference sequence). The CDR3 region has the DNA TGTGCCAGTAAAGTATATCCGAACACCGGGGAGCTGTTTTTT. Protein product: CASKVYPNTGELFF. The full variable domain, its missing parts supplied by reference TRBV19 and TRBJ2-2, is DGGITQSPKYLFRKEGQNVTLSCEQNLNHDAMYWYRQDPGQGLRLIYYSQIVNDFQKGDIAEGYSVSREKKESFPLTVTSAQKNPTAFYLCASKVYPNTGELFFGEGSRLTVL.

This clonotype has only a few counts. The rearrangement uses TRBV20-1 and TRBJ2-2; D not resolved. This CDR3 has 15 amino acids. The germline V gene has CDR1 DFQATT and CDR2 SNEGSKA (reference sequence). With 2 bases removed from V and 0 bases from J, the gap between germline ends came to 10 bases. This CDR3 is CSARRTLTNTGELFF. The CDR3 DNA reads as TGCAGTGCTAGAAGGACGTTGACGAACACCGGGGAGCTGTTTTTT.

This chain joins TRBV7-9 and TRBJ2-3; TRBD2 matches at 8 bases. CDR1 and CDR2 from the germline V gene are SEHNR and FQNEAQ (reference sequence). After removal of 5 bases from V and 4 bases from J, the junction contained 5 bases not matched to a gene. The CDR3 covers 14 residues. The CDR3 nucleotides are TGTGCCAGCAGCCCCAGCGGGGGACCAGATACGCAGTATTTT. Translation gives CASSPSGGPDTQYF.

The rearrangement uses TRBV4-3 and TRBJ2-3; TRBD2 aligns across 9 bases. V lost 4 bases, J lost 3 bases, and 5 bases stayed unmatched. CDR3 size: 15 residues. Germline CDR1 and CDR2: LGHNA and YSLEER. The CDR3 DNA is TGCGCCAGCAGCCGACAGGGACTAGCTACAGATACGCAGTATTTT. This codes for CASSRQGLATDTQYF.

The sample holds a few counts of this clonotype. For the CDR3, the DNA is TGTGCCAGCAGTTACTCGGGGCACGGGGGCGAGTTCTTC. Encoded protein: CASSYSGHGGEFF. The chain joins TRBV6-5 to TRBJ2-1; possibly TRBD1 or TRBD2 for D (6 bases each). Looked up from germline, CDR1 is MNHEY and CDR2 is SVGAGI. Trimming took 0 bases from V and 14 from J, leaving 14 bases between them. The CDR3 spans 13 residues.

There are a few counts of this clonotype. V gene TRBV2 combines with J gene TRBJ2-2; tentatively, D is TRBD1 (7 bases). CDR3 length: 15 amino acids. Trimming removed 1 base at V and 5 bases at J, with 11 bases between. Germline V lookup: CDR1 SNHLY, CDR2 FYNNEI. The CDR3 here is CASSEGRGDTGELFF. The CDR3 DNA reads TGTGCCAGCAGTGAAGGCAGGGGGGATACCGGGGAGCTGTTTTTT.

This clonotype occurred many times. The gene calls are TRBV25-1 and TRBJ2-7, with 9 positions matching TRBD2. Trimming at V came to 6 bases and at J to 1 base, leaving 4 bases not matched to a gene. The CDR3 consists of 14 residues. CDR1 MGHDK and CDR2 SYGVNS come from the germline V gene. CDR3: CASSIAGESYEQYF. DNA of the CDR3: TGTGCCAGCAGCATAGCGGGAGAGTCCTACGAGCAGTACTTC.

A few counts support this clonotype. The chain has TRBV30 and TRBJ1-2; D not certain. The CDR3 has 12 amino acids. The germline V gene encodes CDR1 GTSNPN and CDR2 SVGIG (reference sequence). V was cut by 8 bases and J by 2 bases, with 12 bases left in between. CDR3 in DNA: TGTGCCAGTGCAGGACGAAACTATGGCTACACCTTC. Amino acids: CASAGRNYGYTF.

This clonotype was picked up a small number of times. The chain employs TRBV7-9 and TRBJ2-5; a weak D match, TRBD1 (6 bases). The CDR3 is 16 residues long. Germline CDR1 reads SEHNR; CDR2 reads FQNEAQ (reference sequence). V dropped 1 base and J dropped 1 base, with 13 bases sitting between them. The CDR3 is CASSLDRVTVQETQYF. CDR3 DNA sequence: TGTGCCAGCAGCTTAGACAGGGTGACTGTCCAAGAGACCCAGTACTTC.

This sequence joins TRBV15 and TRBJ1-1; tentative D call: TRBD1 (6 bases). This CDR3 is 15 amino acids long. In germline, CDR1 is LNHNV, CDR2 YYDKDF (reference sequence). V lost 2 bases and J 1 base, leaving 11 bases between the germline ends. The CDR3 loop is CATSRTMTGNTEAFF. Here the CDR3 DNA reads TGTGCCACCAGCAGAACTATGACAGGGAACACTGAAGCTTTCTTT.

This clonotype was seen a few times. The chain has TRBV6-2 or TRBV6-3 and TRBJ2-1; perhaps TRBD1 as D (5 bases). CDR1 and CDR2 (germline): MNHEY, SVGEGT. V lost 0 bases and J 10 bases, leaving 10 bases between the germline ends. The CDR3 spans 13 residues. The CDR3 sequence: CASSYSRQMEQFF. CDR3 nucleotides: TGTGCCAGCAGTTACTCCAGACAGATGGAGCAGTTCTTC.

This clonotype has only a few counts. V is TRBV12-3 or TRBV12-4 and J is TRBJ2-1; no definite D call. The V end was cut by 6 bases, the J end by 0 bases, with 18 bases between. This CDR3 has 17 residues. CDR3 sequence: CASSPSVGKSSYNEQFF. In DNA form, the CDR3 reads TGTGCCAGCAGCCCCTCTGTGGGAAAAAGCTCCTACAATGAGCAGTTCTTC.

V usage is TRBV20-1 and J usage is TRBJ2-5, with D hard to call. V was cut by 0 bases and J by 5 bases, with 13 bases left in between. The germline V gene has CDR1 DFQATT and CDR2 SNEGSKA (reference sequence). The CDR3 has 14 amino acids. As DNA, the CDR3 is TGCAGTGCTAGAGATAGTCAAGGAATGGAGACCCAGTACTTC. This sequence encodes CSARDSQGMETQYF.

The chain has TRBV25-1 and TRBJ2-2; 7 bases are a match to TRBD1. Trimming removed 2 bases from V and 3 bases from J; junction bases left unmatched: 9. The CDR3 has 17 amino acids. Germline V CDR1 and CDR2: MGHDK, SYGVNS. CDR3 nucleotide sequence: TGTGCCAGCAGTGAAGTAGGGGGCCTAGGGGACACCGGGGAGCTGTTTTTT. This translates into CASSEVGGLGDTGELFF. The variable domain in full, with the rest retrieved from reference TRBV25-1 and TRBJ2-2, is EADIYQTPRYLVIGTGKKITLECSQTMGHDKMYWYQQDPGMELHLIHYSYGVNSTEKGDLSSESTVSRIRTEHFPLTLESARPSHTSQYLCASSEVGGLGDTGELFFGEGSRLTVL.

This clonotype has a handful of counts. The CDR3 loop reads CSVRTGNTGELFF. In nucleotides, the CDR3 is TGCAGCGTTAGGACAGGGAACACCGGGGAGCTGTTTTTT. This chain joins TRBV29-1 and TRBJ2-2; 7 bases are shared with TRBD1. The CDR3 totals 13 residues. V lost 5 bases, J lost 1 base, and 1 base stayed unmatched. Germline V gene sequence: CDR1 SQVTM, CDR2 ANQGSEA.

This clonotype has ten or more counts. The V call is TRBV6-5, the J call TRBJ2-1; TRBD2 matches at 13 bases. The germline V gene encodes CDR1 MNHEY and CDR2 SVGAGI. V gave up 7 bases and J gave up 10 bases; unmatched junction bases: 7. The CDR3 is made up of 14 amino acids. CDR3 loop: CASNRKLAGGEQFF. Written as DNA, the CDR3 is TGTGCCAGCAATCGAAAACTAGCGGGAGGGGAGCAGTTCTTC.

This clonotype was counted a few times. CDR3 sequence: CALTTASGNTIYF. CDR3 nucleotides: TGTGCCTTAACTACAGCTTCTGGAAACACCATATATTTT. The genes are TRBV7-9 and TRBJ1-3; no reliable D call. Germline values: CDR1 SEHNR, CDR2 FQNEAQ (reference sequence). The CDR3 runs to 13 residues. V shed 11 bases and J shed 1 base, with 12 bases lying between them. Drawing the rest from reference TRBV7-9 and TRBJ1-3, the complete variable domain is DTGVSQNPRHKITKRGQNVTFRCDPISEHNRLYWYRQTLGQGPEFLTYFQNEAQLEKSRLLSDRFSAERPKGSFSTLEIQRTEQGDSAMYLCALTTASGNTIYFGEGSWLTVV.

The rearrangement links TRBV12-3 or TRBV12-4 to TRBJ1-3; D might be TRBD1 (5 bases). The V end lost 3 bases, the J end lost 3 bases, and 12 bases lay between the germline ends. This CDR3 has 15 residues. The CDR3: CASSFAVGGGNTIYF. The CDR3 region has the DNA TGTGCCAGCAGTTTCGCGGTGGGGGGTGGAAACACCATATATTTT.